This note documents a single TCR beta chain sequence. Using immunoSEQ multiplex PCR, the repertoire was profiled, and TCRdb retains in-frame clones only, with some absent. This repertoire shows 53,000 or so clones, approximately 86% found once; its top ten account for approximately 12%. The length of the CDR3 is 11 residues. CDR1 is LGHDT and CDR2 is YNNKEL in the germline V gene (reference sequence). V lost 3 bases, J lost 7 bases, and 6 bases lay in between. This entry comes from a study of blood T cell repertoires in COVID-19. Turning to the study itself: In each case, the material was cDNA or gDNA derived from T cells, B-cell-depleted T cells, or PBMCs.

The sequence came from a man aged 65-85 years with active COVID-19. The chain links TRBV3-1 (or the pseudogene TRBV3-2) to TRBJ1-1; D uncertain. Sample: peripheral blood. DNA for the CDR3: TGTGCCAGCAGCCATGCGGGTGAAGCTTTCTTT. Translated, it gives CASSHAGEAFF.